This section outlines one T cell receptor (beta chain) sequence together with its context. Antigen specificity is unknown. V dropped 3 bases and J dropped 2; count of bases not matched to a gene: 8. This CDR3 contains 17 residues. Germline V gene lookup returns CDR1 KGHSH and CDR2 LQKENI. The sample is drawn from a study of T cell responses to AZD1222 COVID-19 vaccine. Background on the study: Combined were second doses at about 4 or about 12 weeks.

The protocol was immunoSEQ multiplex PCR, while the TCRdb copy is restricted to in-frame clones and leaves out a portion. The profile shows tens of thousands of clones, less than 90% of them singletons. Study results and caveats: Increases in Spike-specific TCR breadth and depth were seen after two AZD1222 doses. Spike-spanning, vaccine-associated CD4 TCRs were dominant at 160-218 and 743-854.

The source was peripheral blood, collected on day 0 of AZD1222 vaccination. V and J are TRBV18 and TRBJ2-3, with 10 bases lining up with TRBD2. This receptor was taken from an adult in good health. The CDR3 DNA reads as TGTGCCAGCTCACCGACCCTAGCGGGGGCCTCCACAGATACGCAGTATTTT. Amino acid sequence: CASSPTLAGASTDTQYF. Filled out from reference TRBV18 and TRBJ2-3, the complete variable domain reads NAGVMQNPRHLVRRRGQEARLRCSPMKGHSHVYWYRQLPEEGLKFMVYLQKENIIDESGMPKERFSAEFPKEGPSILRIQQVVRGDSAAYFCASSPTLAGASTDTQYFGPGTRLTVL.